A single TCR beta chain is shown here with its context. What it binds is not known. Each replicate PCR on the sorted subsets used 200 to 250 ng DNA (around 31,000 T cell genomes). Only in-frame clones appear in the TCRdb table, and some are missing; sequencing was by immunoSEQ multiplex PCR. This table holds about 2.4 million clones, approximately 94% found once. Germline V gives CDR1 SGHRS, CDR2 YFSETQ. V trimming: 3 bases; J trimming: 0 bases; junction bases outside the gene matches: 0. The CDR3 runs 14 residues. The data were taken from a study of shared clonotypes between healthy human individuals. All of the donors resided in Nashville, Tennessee, and each was a Caucasian adult. The study separated CD4+ cells into CD45RA+ naive and CD45RA-negative memory subsets. Study results and limitations: Naive subsets usually exceeded memory subsets in estimated richness.

Material for sequencing was naive CD4+ T cells sorted from blood. Subset denoted: CD45RA+ positively selected. This chain uses TRBV5-1 with TRBJ1-1, with 9 bases lining up with TRBD1. This clonotype was obtained from a man younger than 30 in good health. CDR3 sequence: CASSWDRVNTEAFF. The CDR3 DNA is TGCGCCAGCAGCTGGGACAGGGTGAACACTGAAGCTTTCTTT.